This T cell receptor beta chain was identified in a study of blood T cell repertoires in COVID-19. V gave up 2 bases and J gave up 5 bases; unmatched junction bases: 4. Germline values: CDR1 ENHRY, CDR2 SYGVKD. The CDR3 contains 14 residues. Seattle researchers signed up patients amid active infection and tracked them longitudinally. As handled by the study authors: Amplified reference gene primers provided the basis for estimating nucleated cell counts. Clones were sequenced by immunoSEQ multiplex PCR, and TCRdb holds only the in-frame ones, with some missing. The V and J calls and the clone size are those of that table, but D and trimming were determined from the DNA. The sample lists hundreds of thousands of clones, 88% seen once, with roughly 6.6% in the top ten.

The receptor's source is a woman aged 70 to 79 with COVID-19, enrolled during active disease. The chain links TRBV10-3 to TRBJ1-2; 8 bases line up with TRBD1. The sequencing sample was made of peripheral blood. The chain's CDR3 is CAISEDRGRYGYTF. For the CDR3, the DNA is TGTGCCATCAGTGAGGACAGGGGAAGGTATGGCTACACCTTC.